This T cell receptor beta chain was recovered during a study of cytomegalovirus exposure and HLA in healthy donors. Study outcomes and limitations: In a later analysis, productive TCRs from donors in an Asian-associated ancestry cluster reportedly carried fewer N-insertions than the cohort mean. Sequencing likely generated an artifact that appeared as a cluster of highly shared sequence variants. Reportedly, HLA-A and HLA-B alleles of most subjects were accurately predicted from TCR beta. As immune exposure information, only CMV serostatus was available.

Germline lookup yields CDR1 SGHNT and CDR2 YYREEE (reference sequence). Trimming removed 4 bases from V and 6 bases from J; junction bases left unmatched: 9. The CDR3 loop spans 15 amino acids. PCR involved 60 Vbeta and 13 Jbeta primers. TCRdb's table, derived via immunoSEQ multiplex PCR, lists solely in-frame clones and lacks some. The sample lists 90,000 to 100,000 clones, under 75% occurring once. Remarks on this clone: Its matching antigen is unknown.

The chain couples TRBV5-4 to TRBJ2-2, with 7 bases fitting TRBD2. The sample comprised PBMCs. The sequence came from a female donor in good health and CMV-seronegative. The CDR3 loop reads CASSGMGGPSGELFF. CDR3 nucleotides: TGTGCCAGCAGCGGTATGGGAGGGCCCTCCGGGGAGCTGTTTTTT.